This section outlines one TCR beta chain sequence together with its context. Its antigen is not known. Assay: immunoSEQ multiplex PCR; the TCRdb copy retains only in-frame clones and omits some. This table has about 30,000 clones, more than 60% appearing once. The data are from a study of PD-1 blockade in classical Hodgkin lymphoma. The patients all showed relapse after autologous stem cell transplantation, while their brentuximab vedotin exposure varied. Findings and caveats of the study: Whatever underlies the repertoire differences (possibly disease activity or prior therapy) remains undefined.

The V end lost 5 bases, the J end lost 4 bases, and 10 bases lay between the germline ends. This CDR3 has 13 amino acids. Per germline, CDR1 SGHTA and CDR2 FQGNSA. This clonotype was obtained from a human donor with classical Hodgkin lymphoma. The sequenced sample was peripheral blood mononuclear cells (PBMCs), obtained before the second cycle of nivolumab. The chain combines TRBV7-2 with TRBJ2-3; D is uncertain. The CDR3 DNA follows: TGTGCCAGCAGCACAACCCGCGCAGATACGCAGTATTTT. Translating gives CASSTTRADTQYF.